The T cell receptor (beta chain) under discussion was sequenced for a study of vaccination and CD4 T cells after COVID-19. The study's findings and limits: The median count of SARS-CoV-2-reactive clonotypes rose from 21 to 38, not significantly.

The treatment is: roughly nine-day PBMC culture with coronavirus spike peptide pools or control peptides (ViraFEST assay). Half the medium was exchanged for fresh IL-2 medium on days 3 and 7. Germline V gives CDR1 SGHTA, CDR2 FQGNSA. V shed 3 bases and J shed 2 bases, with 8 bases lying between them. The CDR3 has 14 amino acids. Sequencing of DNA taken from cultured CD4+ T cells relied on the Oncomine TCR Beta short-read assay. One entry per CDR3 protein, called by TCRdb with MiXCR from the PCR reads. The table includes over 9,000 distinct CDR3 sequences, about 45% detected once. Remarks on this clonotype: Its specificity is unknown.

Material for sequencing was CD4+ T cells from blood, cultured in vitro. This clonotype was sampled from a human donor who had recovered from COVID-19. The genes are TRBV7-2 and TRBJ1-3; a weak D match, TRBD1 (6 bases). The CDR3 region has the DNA TGTGCCAGCAGCTTCGGGGGGCCTGGAAACACCATATATTTT. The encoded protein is CASSFGGPGNTIYF. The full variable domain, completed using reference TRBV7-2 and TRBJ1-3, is GAGVSQSPSNKVTEKGKDVELRCDPISGHTALYWYRQSLGQGLEFLIYFQGNSAPDKSGLPSDRFSAERTGGSVSTLTIQRTQQEDSAVYLCASSFGGPGNTIYFGEGSWLTVV.